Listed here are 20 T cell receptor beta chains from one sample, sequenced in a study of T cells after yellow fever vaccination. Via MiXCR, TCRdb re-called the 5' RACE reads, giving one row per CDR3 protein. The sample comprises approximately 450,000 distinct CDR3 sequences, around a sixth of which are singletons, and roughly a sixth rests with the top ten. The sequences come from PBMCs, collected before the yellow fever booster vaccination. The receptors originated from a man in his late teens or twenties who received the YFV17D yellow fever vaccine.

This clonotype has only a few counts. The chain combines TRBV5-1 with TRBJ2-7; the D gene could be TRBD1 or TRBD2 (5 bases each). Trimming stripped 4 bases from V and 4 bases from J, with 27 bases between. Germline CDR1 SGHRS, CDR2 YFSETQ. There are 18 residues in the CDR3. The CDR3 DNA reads TGCGCCAGCAGCGAAACCCGGGACCAGATTCCCTCCCGTTACGAGCAGTACGTC. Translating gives CASSETRDQIPSRYEQYV.

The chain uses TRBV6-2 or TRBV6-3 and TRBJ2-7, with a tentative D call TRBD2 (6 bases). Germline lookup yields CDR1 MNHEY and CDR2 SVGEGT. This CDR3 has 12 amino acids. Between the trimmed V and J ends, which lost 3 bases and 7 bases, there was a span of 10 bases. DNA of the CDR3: TGTGCCAGCAGTTATGGGCTAGCGGAGCAGTACTTC. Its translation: CASSYGLAEQYF.

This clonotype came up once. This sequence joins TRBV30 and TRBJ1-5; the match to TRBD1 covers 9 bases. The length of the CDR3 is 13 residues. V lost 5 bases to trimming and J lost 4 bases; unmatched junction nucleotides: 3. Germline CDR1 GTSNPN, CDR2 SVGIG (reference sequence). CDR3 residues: CAWAGTGNQPQHF. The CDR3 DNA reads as TGTGCCTGGGCCGGGACAGGGAATCAGCCCCAGCATTTT.

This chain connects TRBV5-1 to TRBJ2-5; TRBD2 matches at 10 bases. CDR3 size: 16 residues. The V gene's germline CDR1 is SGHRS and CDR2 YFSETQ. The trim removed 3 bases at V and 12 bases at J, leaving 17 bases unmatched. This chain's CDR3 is CASSSSGGGLSLHEYF. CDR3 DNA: TGCGCCAGCAGCTCGAGCGGGGGGGGCCTATCCCTACATGAGTACTTC.

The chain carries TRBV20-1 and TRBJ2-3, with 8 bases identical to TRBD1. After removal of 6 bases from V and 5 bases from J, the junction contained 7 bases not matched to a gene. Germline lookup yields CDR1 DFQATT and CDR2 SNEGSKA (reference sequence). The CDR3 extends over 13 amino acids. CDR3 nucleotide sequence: TGCAGTGCCAGTACGACAGGGGAAGATACGCAGTATTTT. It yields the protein CSASTTGEDTQYF.

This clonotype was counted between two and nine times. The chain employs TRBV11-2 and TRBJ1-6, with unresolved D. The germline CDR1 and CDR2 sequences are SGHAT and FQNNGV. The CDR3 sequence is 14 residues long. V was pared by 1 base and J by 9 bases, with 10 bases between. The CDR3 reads CASSLAGWGSPLHF. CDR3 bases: TGTGCCAGCAGCTTAGCGGGGTGGGGTTCACCCCTCCACTTT.

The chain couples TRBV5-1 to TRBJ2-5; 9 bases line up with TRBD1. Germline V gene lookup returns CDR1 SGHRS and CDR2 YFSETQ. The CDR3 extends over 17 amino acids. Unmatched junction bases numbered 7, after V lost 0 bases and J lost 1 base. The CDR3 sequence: CASSLGSGDRAQETQYF. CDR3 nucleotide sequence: TGCGCCAGCAGCTTGGGGTCAGGGGACAGGGCCCAAGAGACCCAGTACTTC.

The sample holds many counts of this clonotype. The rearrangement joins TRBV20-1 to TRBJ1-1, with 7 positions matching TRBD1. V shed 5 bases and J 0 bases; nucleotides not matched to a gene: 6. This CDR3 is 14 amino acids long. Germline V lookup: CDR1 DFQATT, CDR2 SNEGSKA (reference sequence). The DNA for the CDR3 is TGCAGTGCTGAAATAGGGACAGTGAACACTGAAGCTTTCTTT. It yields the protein CSAEIGTVNTEAFF.

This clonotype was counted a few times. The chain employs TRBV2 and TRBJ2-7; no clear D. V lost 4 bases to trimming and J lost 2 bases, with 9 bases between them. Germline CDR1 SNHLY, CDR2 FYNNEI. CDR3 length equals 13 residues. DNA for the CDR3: TGTGCCAGCAGTGGGGTCCAAGCCTACGAGCAGTACTTC. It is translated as CASSGVQAYEQYF.

This CDR3 reads CASSPPTSGGATDTQYF. The DNA for the CDR3 is TGTGCCAGCAGCCCCCCGACTAGCGGGGGGGCAACAGATACGCAGTATTTT. The chain is built from TRBV9 and TRBJ2-3; 14 nucleotides agree with TRBD2. Looked up from germline, CDR1 is SGDLS and CDR2 is YYNGEE. Trimming at V came to 4 bases and at J to 3 bases, leaving 7 bases not matched to a gene. This CDR3 has 17 residues.

The CDR3 here is CSAHTSSYNSPLHF. The DNA of the CDR3 is TGCAGTGCCCATACGAGCTCCTATAATTCACCCCTCCACTTT. V is TRBV20-1 and J is TRBJ1-6; no definite D call. Germline assignment: CDR1 DFQATT and CDR2 SNEGSKA (reference sequence). Trimming took 6 bases from V and 0 from J, leaving 9 bases between them. The CDR3 consists of 14 residues.

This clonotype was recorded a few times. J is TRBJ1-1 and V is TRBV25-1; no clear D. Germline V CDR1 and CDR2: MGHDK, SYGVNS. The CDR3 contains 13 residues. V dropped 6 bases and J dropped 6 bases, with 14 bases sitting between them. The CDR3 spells CASSDQYSAEAFF. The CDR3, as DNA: TGTGCCAGCAGCGATCAATATAGCGCTGAAGCTTTCTTT.

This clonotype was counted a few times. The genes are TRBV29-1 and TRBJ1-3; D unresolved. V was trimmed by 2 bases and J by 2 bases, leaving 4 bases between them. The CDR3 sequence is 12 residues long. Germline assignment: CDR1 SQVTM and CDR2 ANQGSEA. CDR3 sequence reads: CSVESPGNTIYF. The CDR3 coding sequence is TGCAGCGTTGAATCCCCTGGAAACACCATATATTTT. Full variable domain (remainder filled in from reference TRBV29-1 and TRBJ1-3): SAVISQKPSRDICQRGTSLTIQCQVDSQVTMMFWYRQQPGQSLTLIATANQGSEATYESGFVIDKFPISRPNLTFSTLTVSNMSPEDSSIYLCSVESPGNTIYFGEGSWLTVV.

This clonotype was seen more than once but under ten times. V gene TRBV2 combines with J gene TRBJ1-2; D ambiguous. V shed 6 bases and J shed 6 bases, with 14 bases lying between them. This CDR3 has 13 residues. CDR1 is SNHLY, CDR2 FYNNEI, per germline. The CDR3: CASRYLVRDGYTF. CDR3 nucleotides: TGTGCCAGCAGGTACCTGGTTCGCGATGGCTACACCTTC.

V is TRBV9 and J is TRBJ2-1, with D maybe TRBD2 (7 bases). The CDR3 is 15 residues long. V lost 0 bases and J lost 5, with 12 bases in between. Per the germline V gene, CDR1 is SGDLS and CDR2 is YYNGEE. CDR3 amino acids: CASSVGGGLNNEQFF. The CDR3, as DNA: TGTGCCAGCAGCGTAGGCGGGGGCCTAAACAATGAGCAGTTCTTC.

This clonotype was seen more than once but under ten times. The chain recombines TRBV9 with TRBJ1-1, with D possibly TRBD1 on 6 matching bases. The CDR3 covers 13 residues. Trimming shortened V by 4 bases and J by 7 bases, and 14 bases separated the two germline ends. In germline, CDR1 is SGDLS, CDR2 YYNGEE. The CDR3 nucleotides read TGTGCCAGCAGCTCGGGGACATCGGGTGAAGCTTTCTTT. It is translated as CASSSGTSGEAFF.

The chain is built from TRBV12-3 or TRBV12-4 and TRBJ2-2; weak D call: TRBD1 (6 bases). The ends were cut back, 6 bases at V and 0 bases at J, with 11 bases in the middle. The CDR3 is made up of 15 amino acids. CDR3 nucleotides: TGTGCCAGCAGCAAAGGGGGTTCGAACACCGGGGAGCTGTTTTTT. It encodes CASSKGGSNTGELFF.

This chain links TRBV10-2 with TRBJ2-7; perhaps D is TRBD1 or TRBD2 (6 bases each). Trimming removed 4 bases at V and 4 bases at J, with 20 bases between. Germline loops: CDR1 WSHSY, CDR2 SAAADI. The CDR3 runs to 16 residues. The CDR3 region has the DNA TGCGCCAGCAGTGCCCCCGAGGGGGGCGCCGGTTACGAGCAGTACTTC. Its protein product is CASSAPEGGAGYEQYF.

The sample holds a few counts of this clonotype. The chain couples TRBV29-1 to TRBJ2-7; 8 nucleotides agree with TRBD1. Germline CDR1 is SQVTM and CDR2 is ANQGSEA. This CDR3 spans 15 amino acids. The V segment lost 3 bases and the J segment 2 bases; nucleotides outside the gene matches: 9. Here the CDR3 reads CSVDGTGEGPYEQYF. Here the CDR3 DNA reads TGCAGCGTTGATGGGACAGGCGAGGGGCCCTACGAGCAGTACTTC.

CDR3 residues: CASSYGYTEAFF. CDR3 coding DNA: TGTGCCAGCAGTTACGGTTACACTGAAGCTTTCTTT. The rearrangement joins TRBV6-2 or TRBV6-3 to TRBJ1-1, with D hard to call. Trimming left V 2 bases short and J 3 bases short, with 4 bases between. The CDR3 runs 12 residues. Germline V gives CDR1 MNHEY, CDR2 SVGEGT.